The source of this TCR beta chain is a study of siplizumab effects on memory and regulatory T cells. The assay covered roughly 100,000 TCR templates per sample. TCRdb's table, derived via immunoSEQ multiplex PCR, lists solely in-frame clones and lacks some. The data contain approximately 48,000 clones, roughly 92% of them singletons. CDR3 length: 15 amino acids. Germline CDR1 reads MNHEY; CDR2 reads SMNVEV (reference sequence). The V end lost 6 bases, the J end lost 2 bases, and 16 bases lay between the germline ends. Study outcomes and limitations: The diversity of naive T cells seemed greater than that of memory cells, and their alloresponse contribution seemed major. Siplizumab produced a significant reduction in alloreactive sequences that were traceable to unstimulated CD4+ memory cells. Mappable alloreactive CD4+ clones were on average around 69% Treg-derived with siplizumab, around 30% in controls.

Turning to this clone: Its specificity is not known.

The sequence was collected from a human donor in good health. The chain combines TRBV27 with TRBJ2-5; D uncertain. The sequenced material came from CD8+ T cells sorted from blood. The CDR3 loop is CASRVAAAQQETQYF. CDR3 nucleotide sequence: TGTGCCAGCAGGGTGGCCGCGGCACAACAAGAGACCCAGTACTTC.